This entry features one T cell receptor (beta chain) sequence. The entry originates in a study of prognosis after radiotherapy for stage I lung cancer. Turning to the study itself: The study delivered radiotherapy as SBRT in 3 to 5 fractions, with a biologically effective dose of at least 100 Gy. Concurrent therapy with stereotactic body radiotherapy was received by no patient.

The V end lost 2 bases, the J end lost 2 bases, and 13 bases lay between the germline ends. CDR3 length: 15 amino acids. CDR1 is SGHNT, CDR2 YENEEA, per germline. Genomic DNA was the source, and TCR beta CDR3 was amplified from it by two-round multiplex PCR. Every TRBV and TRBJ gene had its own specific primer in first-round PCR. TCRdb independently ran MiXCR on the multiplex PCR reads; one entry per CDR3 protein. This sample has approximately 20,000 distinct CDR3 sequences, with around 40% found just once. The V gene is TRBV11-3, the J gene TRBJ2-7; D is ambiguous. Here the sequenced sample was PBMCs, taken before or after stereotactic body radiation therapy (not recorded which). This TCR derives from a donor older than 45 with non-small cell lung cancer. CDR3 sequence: CASSLTSIITYEQYF. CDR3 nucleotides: TGTGCCAGCAGCTTAACCAGCATCATAACCTACGAGCAGTACTTC.